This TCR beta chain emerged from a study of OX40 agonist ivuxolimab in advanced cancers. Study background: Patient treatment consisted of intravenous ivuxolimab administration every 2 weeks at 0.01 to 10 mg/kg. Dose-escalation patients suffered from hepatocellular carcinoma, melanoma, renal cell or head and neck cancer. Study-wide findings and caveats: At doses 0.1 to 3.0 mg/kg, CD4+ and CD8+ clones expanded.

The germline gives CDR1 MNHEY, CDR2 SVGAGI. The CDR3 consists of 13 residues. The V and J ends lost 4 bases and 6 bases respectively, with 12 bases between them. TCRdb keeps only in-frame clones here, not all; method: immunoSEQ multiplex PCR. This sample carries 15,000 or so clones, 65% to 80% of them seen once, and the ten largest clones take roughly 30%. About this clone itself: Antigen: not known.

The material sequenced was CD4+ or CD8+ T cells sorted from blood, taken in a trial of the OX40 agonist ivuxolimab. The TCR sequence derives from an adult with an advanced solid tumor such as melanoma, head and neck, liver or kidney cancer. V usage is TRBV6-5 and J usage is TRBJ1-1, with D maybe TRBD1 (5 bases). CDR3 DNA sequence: TGTGCCAGCAGTTGGGGGACGTTGGCTGAAGCTTTCTTT. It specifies CASSWGTLAEAFF.